Below, one T cell receptor (beta chain) is given with its context. Its antigen is not known. This entry comes from a study of shared clonotypes between healthy human individuals. CDR1 is DFQATT and CDR2 is SNEGSKA in the germline V gene (reference sequence). CDR3 length: 11 residues. The V and J ends lost 5 bases and 6 bases respectively, with 9 bases between them. Profiling relied on immunoSEQ multiplex PCR, and the TCRdb table lists in-frame clones only, not all of them. The table has over a million clones, 75% to 80% seen once. The study, taken as a whole, reports: Generation probability values for non-shared clonotypes were lower than those for clonotypes shared by all four donors.

Sequencing used memory CD4+ T cells from PBMCs. Subset in this sample: CD45RA-negative fraction. The chain recombines TRBV20-1 with TRBJ2-3; tentative D call: TRBD2 (5 bases). The receptor's source is a man aged 18 to 30 in good health. Some clones in this sample may be carry-over from other donors' samples. This CDR3 is CSACDYDTQYF. The CDR3 region has the DNA TGCAGTGCTTGCGACTACGATACGCAGTATTTT.